These T cell receptor beta chains were read from a single sample in a study of T cell clones after liver transplantation. Here immunoSEQ multiplex PCR was the method, and the copy in TCRdb shows in-frame clones only, minus some. Of 75,000 to 95,000 clones listed, approximately 80% are singletons. The starting material was CD4+ T cells from blood, obtained 48 months after liver transplant. The receptors stem from a human patient who received a liver transplant. Some T cells may be the graft donor's. The CDR3 runs from the conserved cysteine through the conserved F or W. Each record gives: J gene, clone size, V gene, D gene, CDR3 protein, CDR3 DNA. D genes are given only for firm matches. Clone size appears in some rows only: once, few, many, or a class for an expanded clone.

J: TRBJ1-2
size: .
V: TRBV28
D: TRBD1
CDR3: CASSLKGARSNYGYTF
DNA: TGTGCCAGCAGTTTAAAGGGGGCGCGTTCTAACTATGGCTACACCTTC

J: TRBJ2-1
size: once
V: TRBV4-3
D: .
CDR3: CASSQDSGSYNEQFF
DNA: TGCGCCAGCAGCCAAGACTCCGGTTCCTACAATGAGCAGTTCTTC

J: TRBJ1-6
size: .
V: TRBV5-6
D: .
CDR3: CASSIGIPLHF
DNA: TGTGCCAGCAGCATCGGAATCCCCCTCCACTTT

J: TRBJ1-1
size: .
V: TRBV5-8
D: .
CDR3: CASSLFSEAFF
DNA: TGTGCCAGCAGCTTGTTCAGTGAAGCTTTCTTT

J: TRBJ2-5
size: .
V: TRBV19
D: .
CDR3: CASGRPPETQYF
DNA: TGTGCCAGTGGTAGACCCCCAGAGACCCAGTACTTC

J: TRBJ1-5
size: .
V: TRBV6-6
D: .
CDR3: CASSYSSGDQPQHF
DNA: TGTGCCAGCAGTTACTCGAGCGGTGATCAGCCCCAGCATTTT

J: TRBJ2-3
size: .
V: TRBV7-2
D: .
CDR3: CASSPDWADTQYF
DNA: TGTGCCAGCAGCCCAGATTGGGCAGATACGCAGTATTTT

J: TRBJ2-3
size: once
V: TRBV7-6
D: .
CDR3: CASSLARVSTDTQYF
DNA: TGTGCCAGCAGCTTAGCGCGGGTCAGCACAGATACGCAGTATTTT

J: TRBJ2-5
size: .
V: TRBV9
D: .
CDR3: CASSVEQRSGHETQYF
DNA: TGTGCCAGCAGCGTAGAACAGCGGAGTGGGCACGAGACCCAGTACTTC

J: TRBJ2-1
size: .
V: TRBV28
D: .
CDR3: CASSLPRGPYNEQFF
DNA: TGTGCCAGCAGTCTCCCCCGGGGACCTTACAATGAGCAGTTCTTC

J: TRBJ2-3
size: .
V: TRBV18
D: TRBD1
CDR3: CASSPPGQGGVDTQYF
DNA: TGTGCCAGCTCACCGCCGGGACAGGGCGGAGTAGATACGCAGTATTTT

J: TRBJ2-7
size: once
V: TRBV2
D: TRBD2
CDR3: CASKREKSSYEQYF
DNA: TGTGCCAGCAAGCGGGAGAAGAGCTCCTACGAGCAGTACTTC

J: TRBJ2-3
size: .
V: TRBV7-3
D: TRBD2
CDR3: CASSFTSGPRNTQYF
DNA: TGTGCCAGCAGCTTTACTAGCGGTCCAAGGAATACGCAGTATTTT

J: TRBJ2-7
size: .
V: TRBV5-6
D: TRBD1
CDR3: CASSLGTGGESYEQYF
DNA: TGTGCCAGCAGCTTGGGGACAGGGGGAGAGTCCTACGAGCAGTACTTC

J: TRBJ2-7
size: .
V: TRBV7-2
D: TRBD1
CDR3: CASSLVTGGAYEQYF
DNA: TGTGCCAGCAGCTTAGTGACAGGGGGGGCCTACGAGCAGTACTTC

J: TRBJ1-5
size: .
V: TRBV4-2
D: .
CDR3: CASSPGRENQPQHF
DNA: TGTGCCAGCAGCCCTGGACGGGAAAATCAGCCCCAGCATTTT

J: TRBJ1-1
size: .
V: TRBV5-1
D: .
CDR3: CASSLLATRGQGATFF
DNA: TGCGCCAGCAGCTTGTTGGCAACCCGGGGCCAAGGAGCAACTTTCTTT

J: TRBJ2-1
size: once
V: TRBV5-1
D: .
CDR3: CASSLEATDNEQFF
DNA: TGCGCCAGCAGCTTGGAAGCGACAGACAATGAGCAGTTCTTC

J: TRBJ2-1
size: few
V: TRBV7-3
D: .
CDR3: CASSLATLGEQFF
DNA: TGTGCCAGCAGCTTAGCGACCCTCGGTGAGCAGTTCTTC

J: TRBJ2-5
size: .
V: TRBV7-2
D: TRBD2
CDR3: CASSLPLTSGGTQETQYF
DNA: TGTGCCAGCAGCTTACCGCTGACTAGCGGGGGGACGCAAGAGACCCAGTACTTC

J: TRBJ2-2
size: once
V: TRBV11-3
D: .
CDR3: CASSLELNTGELFF
DNA: TGTGCCAGCAGCTTAGAGTTGAACACCGGGGAGCTGTTTTTT

J: TRBJ2-7
size: .
V: TRBV5-5
D: .
CDR3: CASSFQGPGTEQYF
DNA: TGTGCCAGCAGCTTCCAGGGCCCAGGGACGGAGCAGTACTTC

J: TRBJ2-3
size: .
V: TRBV28
D: .
CDR3: CASSPPQGDTQYF
DNA: TGTGCCAGCAGTCCCCCGCAGGGGGATACGCAGTATTTT

J: TRBJ2-3
size: .
V: TRBV7-3
D: .
CDR3: CASSSTTDTQYF
DNA: TGTGCCAGCAGCTCAACCACAGATACGCAGTATTTT

J: TRBJ2-7
size: .
V: TRBV6-5
D: .
CDR3: CASTSLPETSYEQYF
DNA: TGTGCCAGCACCTCCTTACCCGAAACATCCTACGAGCAGTACTTC

J: TRBJ2-1
size: .
V: TRBV10-3
D: .
CDR3: CAISEYGYEQFF
DNA: TGTGCCATCAGTGAGTATGGGTATGAGCAGTTCTTC

J: TRBJ1-1
size: once
V: TRBV11-2
D: .
CDR3: CASSLGQGAFF
DNA: TGTGCCAGCAGCCTTGGACAAGGGGCTTTCTTT

J: TRBJ1-4
size: few
V: TRBV27
D: .
CDR3: CASSRFAAEKLFF
DNA: TGTGCCAGCAGTAGGTTTGCAGCAGAAAAACTGTTTTTT

J: TRBJ2-1
size: .
V: TRBV18
D: TRBD2
CDR3: CASSLIAGRRGEQFF
DNA: TGTGCCAGCTCACTTATAGCGGGAAGACGGGGTGAGCAGTTCTTC

J: TRBJ2-7
size: .
V: TRBV5-1
D: .
CDR3: CASSLGDDYEQYF
DNA: TGCGCCAGCAGCTTGGGGGACGACTACGAGCAGTACTTC

J: TRBJ2-1
size: few
V: TRBV4-3
D: .
CDR3: CASSPLAGRTYNEQFF
DNA: TGCGCCAGCAGCCCGTTGGCGGGGCGAACCTACAATGAGCAGTTCTTC

J: TRBJ1-1
size: .
V: TRBV7-2
D: .
CDR3: CASSWTTGNTEAFF
DNA: TGTGCCAGCAGCTGGACGACAGGTAACACTGAAGCTTTCTTT

J: TRBJ2-7
size: once
V: TRBV11-3
D: TRBD2
CDR3: CASSKGTSGTYEQYF
DNA: TGTGCCAGCAGCAAAGGGACTAGCGGGACATACGAGCAGTACTTC

J: TRBJ2-1
size: .
V: TRBV15
D: .
CDR3: CATSRDSSRGSLGYNEQFF
DNA: TGTGCCACCAGCAGAGATTCAAGCAGGGGAAGTCTCGGCTACAATGAGCAGTTCTTC

J: TRBJ2-7
size: .
V: TRBV4-1
D: .
CDR3: CASSQDLGTRREQYF
DNA: TGCGCCAGCAGCCAAGATTTAGGCACGAGAAGGGAGCAGTACTTC

J: TRBJ2-2
size: .
V: TRBV11-2
D: .
CDR3: CASSLGSTGELFF
DNA: TGTGCCAGCAGCTTAGGGAGCACCGGGGAGCTGTTTTTT

J: TRBJ2-1
size: .
V: TRBV5-1
D: .
CDR3: CASSFRDEQFF
DNA: TGCGCCAGCAGTTTTAGGGATGAGCAGTTCTTC

J: TRBJ2-1
size: .
V: TRBV27
D: TRBD2
CDR3: CASNERGSYNEQFF
DNA: TGTGCCAGCAACGAGCGGGGCTCCTACAATGAGCAGTTCTTC

J: TRBJ2-2
size: .
V: TRBV5-1
D: .
CDR3: CASSLEGSDTGELFF
DNA: TGCGCCAGCAGCTTGGAGGGTTCGGACACCGGGGAGCTGTTTTTT

J: TRBJ2-1
size: .
V: TRBV9
D: TRBD2
CDR3: CASSVFVAGGPHEQFF
DNA: TGTGCCAGCAGCGTATTCGTGGCGGGGGGGCCCCATGAGCAGTTCTTC

J: TRBJ2-7
size: .
V: TRBV5-4
D: .
CDR3: CASSFGGTVTYEQYF
DNA: TGTGCCAGCAGCTTTGGGGGTACAGTCACCTACGAGCAGTACTTC

J: TRBJ2-7
size: .
V: TRBV7-2
D: .
CDR3: CASSPPGREQYF
DNA: TGTGCCAGCAGCCCTCCCGGCCGTGAGCAGTACTTC

J: TRBJ2-1
size: .
V: TRBV5-1
D: TRBD2
CDR3: CASRGTSGIVEQFF
DNA: TGCGCCAGCAGAGGGACTAGCGGGATCGTTGAGCAGTTCTTC

J: TRBJ2-2
size: once
V: TRBV4-3
D: TRBD2
CDR3: CASSQEGLGTGELFF
DNA: TGCGCCAGCAGCCAAGAAGGACTAGGAACCGGGGAGCTGTTTTTT

J: TRBJ1-1
size: .
V: TRBV19
D: .
CDR3: CASSVRQENTEAFF
DNA: TGTGCCAGTAGTGTCAGACAGGAGAACACTGAAGCTTTCTTT

J: TRBJ2-2
size: .
V: TRBV7-3
D: TRBD2
CDR3: CASSWAVGGGVDTGELFF
DNA: TGTGCCAGCAGCTGGGCCGTTGGGGGAGGGGTCGACACCGGGGAGCTGTTTTTT

J: TRBJ1-1
size: .
V: TRBV9
D: .
CDR3: CASSVEGRATEAFF
DNA: TGTGCCAGCAGCGTAGAAGGGAGGGCCACTGAAGCTTTCTTT

J: TRBJ2-3
size: many
V: TRBV5-6
D: .
CDR3: CASSWGADSTDTQYF
DNA: TGTGCCAGCAGCTGGGGGGCGGACAGCACAGATACGCAGTATTTT

J: TRBJ1-2
size: .
V: TRBV15
D: .
CDR3: CATSSNTGGYYGYTF
DNA: TGTGCCACCAGCAGTAACACGGGGGGGTATTATGGCTACACCTTC

J: TRBJ2-3
size: .
V: TRBV7-9
D: .
CDR3: CASSLVRGSTDTQYF
DNA: TGTGCCAGCAGCTTAGTGCGCGGAAGCACAGATACGCAGTATTTT

J: TRBJ1-5
size: .
V: TRBV5-1
D: .
CDR3: CASSLEGSNQPQHF
DNA: TGCGCCAGCAGCTTGGAGGGCAGCAATCAGCCCCAGCATTTT

J: TRBJ2-2
size: .
V: TRBV28
D: .
CDR3: CASSFLNTGELFF
DNA: TGTGCCAGCAGTTTCCTGAACACCGGGGAGCTGTTTTTT

J: TRBJ2-1
size: .
V: TRBV19
D: .
CDR3: CASPFGYNEQFF
DNA: TGTGCCAGTCCCTTTGGCTACAATGAGCAGTTCTTC

J: TRBJ1-2
size: .
V: TRBV29-1
D: TRBD1
CDR3: CSVSQSRDRGLNYGYTF
DNA: TGCAGCGTTTCGCAGTCCCGGGACAGGGGGTTGAACTATGGCTACACCTTC

J: TRBJ2-3
size: few
V: TRBV19
D: .
CDR3: CASRNARSSTDTQYF
DNA: TGTGCCAGTAGGAACGCTAGATCTAGCACAGATACGCAGTATTTT

J: TRBJ1-5
size: .
V: TRBV7-2
D: TRBD1
CDR3: CASSLEGANQPQHF
DNA: TGTGCCAGCAGCTTAGAGGGGGCCAATCAGCCCCAGCATTTT

J: TRBJ1-1
size: .
V: TRBV27
D: .
CDR3: CASSLGIMNTEAFF
DNA: TGTGCCAGCAGTTTAGGTATTATGAACACTGAAGCTTTCTTT

J: TRBJ1-6
size: .
V: TRBV2
D: .
CDR3: CASARISYNSPLHF
DNA: TGTGCCAGTGCTAGAATCTCCTATAATTCACCCCTCCACTTT

J: TRBJ2-5
size: .
V: TRBV9
D: .
CDR3: CASSASRDRQETQYF
DNA: TGTGCCAGCAGCGCTTCCCGAGACCGTCAAGAGACCCAGTACTTC

J: TRBJ2-3
size: .
V: TRBV5-1
D: TRBD1
CDR3: CASGLRQGSTDTQYF
DNA: TGCGCCAGCGGACTCCGACAGGGGAGCACAGATACGCAGTATTTT